This T cell receptor beta chain was captured by sequencing in a study of siplizumab effects on memory and regulatory T cells. Study-level findings and limits: Siplizumab produced a significant drop in alloreactive sequences attributable to unstimulated CD4+ memory cells. Unstimulated subsets captured only a minor fraction of alloreactive clones. Naive T cells appeared more diverse than memory cells and seemed to be major alloresponse contributors. Naive-or-memory phenotypes were unassignable for roughly 75-95% of proliferating CD4+ or CD8+ clones.

TCRdb keeps only in-frame clones here, not all; method: immunoSEQ multiplex PCR. This repertoire shows 45,000 to 50,000 clones, 87% found once; its top ten account for 0.35%. Remarks on this clone: Its antigen is unidentified.

CDR3 length: 15 residues. V shed 7 bases and J 6 bases; nucleotides not matched to a gene: 12. Germline-derived CDR1 and CDR2 are MNHEY and SMNVEV (reference sequence). J is TRBJ2-3 and V is TRBV27; 8 bases are a match to TRBD1. Sequencing was performed on naive CD8+ T cells sorted from blood. This TCR derives from a human donor in good health. CDR3 DNA sequence: TGTGCCAGCAACCTACTGGGACAGGCGAGGGATACGCAGTATTTT. This encodes CASNLLGQARDTQYF.